The rows below give T cell receptor beta chains drawn from one sample of a study of cytomegalovirus exposure and HLA in healthy donors. The method was immunoSEQ multiplex PCR; TCRdb's version includes in-frame clones alone and lacks a portion of them. In the table there are under 200,000 clones, 60% to 80% of which are singletons. Sequencing was done on a sample of PBMCs. Receptors were obtained from a man aged 50-60 years in good health and CMV-seropositive. Each CDR3 is given without its conserved first and last residue. A D gene is named only where the DNA matches it firmly.

d_call,cdr3_length,j_call,v_call,cdr3_aa
NA,10,TRBJ1-1,TRBV28,ASSLVGLEAF
TRBD2,13,TRBJ2-1,TRBV7-2,ASSPTSGPYNEQF
NA,10,TRBJ1-1,TRBV28,ASWRDNVRAF
NA,14,TRBJ1-2,TRBV7-8,ASSLNQGLTNYGYT
TRBD1,14,TRBJ1-2,TRBV4-2,ASSQELSGTGRGYT
TRBD1,15,TRBJ2-7,TRBV7-8,ASSLYVRRQGDREQY
NA,12,TRBJ1-2,TRBV5-1,ASRGGNTNYGYT
NA,13,TRBJ2-1,TRBV7-9,ASSLGGPQSGEQF
NA,11,TRBJ2-2,TRBV6-4,ASSDSQTGELF
TRBD1,14,TRBJ1-4,TRBV5-1,ASSLGTVATNEKLF
NA,12,TRBJ1-5,TRBV19,ASSIRSGNQPQH
TRBD1,11,TRBJ2-1,TRBV5-1,ASSFTGTEEQF
TRBD1,13,TRBJ1-5,TRBV18,ASSQLGQANQPQH
NA,12,TRBJ1-4,TRBV7-2,ASSPRSTNEKLF
TRBD1,12,TRBJ2-3,TRBV5-6,ASGYGTGDHTQY
NA,12,TRBJ2-1,TRBV27,ASSFLTRGDEQF
NA,13,TRBJ1-2,TRBV6-5,ASSQSTQANYGYT
TRBD1,13,TRBJ1-1,TRBV7-2,ASSLGQGPYTEAF
TRBD1,12,TRBJ1-5,TRBV5-1,ASNGTGYEQPQH
NA,13,TRBJ2-3,TRBV5-8,ASSSSREDTDTQY
NA,13,TRBJ2-3,TRBV14,ASSQGTIRADTQY
TRBD1,14,TRBJ1-2,TRBV5-4,ASSLENPFTGDGYT
NA,13,TRBJ1-3,TRBV9,ASSVETGVGSTIY
NA,14,TRBJ1-2,TRBV9,ASSVSPQGTNYGYT
NA,12,TRBJ2-3,TRBV7-2,ASSSRGAADTQY
TRBD2,14,TRBJ2-3,TRBV4-3,ASSQSGGTITDTQY
TRBD1,12,TRBJ2-5,TRBV28,ASTPGTGARTQY
NA,13,TRBJ1-5,TRBV30,AWSVQGFGNQPQH
NA,11,TRBJ1-1,TRBV7-2,ASSLDRSTEAF
NA,10,TRBJ2-1,TRBV29-1,SVVGGAGEQF
TRBD2,13,TRBJ2-1,TRBV5-8,ASSLISGGVYEQF
TRBD1,10,TRBJ2-1,TRBV7-6,ASSTTTGPQF
TRBD1,11,TRBJ1-2,TRBV7-2,ASSQDRVVGYT
TRBD1,15,TRBJ2-1,TRBV18,ASSPPMVQGARHGQF
TRBD2,13,TRBJ2-1,TRBV15,ATSRGSGGVDEQF
NA,15,TRBJ1-5,TRBV21-1,ASDNASGGGGNQPQH
NA,11,TRBJ1-2,TRBV29-1,SVSTQQVYGYT
NA,11,TRBJ1-1,TRBV28,ASSLVLNTEAF
TRBD1,13,TRBJ1-2,TRBV6-1,ASSRPGQGAYGYT
NA,11,TRBJ1-2,TRBV18,ASSPTGPRGYT
NA,11,TRBJ1-2,TRBV5-1,ASATDSPNGYT
TRBD1,12,TRBJ2-1,TRBV28,ASSTKGQSKGQF
TRBD1,12,TRBJ1-6,TRBV4-3,ASSPTGGSSPLH
NA,13,TRBJ1-1,TRBV11-2,ASSYSGQRATEAF
NA,14,TRBJ2-6,TRBV9,ASSVRGAAGANVLT
NA,14,TRBJ2-1,TRBV7-8,ASSLRRGPTYNEQF
NA,11,TRBJ1-6,TRBV2,ASSYGGNSPLH
NA,12,TRBJ1-1,TRBV18,ASSHDRQNTEAF
TRBD2,14,TRBJ2-2,TRBV9,ASSVLGTNVAGELF
TRBD1,14,TRBJ2-3,TRBV15,ATSRYKGQAGDTQY
NA,12,TRBJ1-1,TRBV30,AWSQGIMNTEAF
TRBD1,12,TRBJ1-4,TRBV11-2,ASSLTGSYEKLF
TRBD1,13,TRBJ2-1,TRBV5-4,ASSQRQGSYNEQF
NA,12,TRBJ2-6,TRBV28,ASSLSSGANVLT
NA,14,TRBJ1-5,TRBV4-1,ASSQGGGRWGQPQH